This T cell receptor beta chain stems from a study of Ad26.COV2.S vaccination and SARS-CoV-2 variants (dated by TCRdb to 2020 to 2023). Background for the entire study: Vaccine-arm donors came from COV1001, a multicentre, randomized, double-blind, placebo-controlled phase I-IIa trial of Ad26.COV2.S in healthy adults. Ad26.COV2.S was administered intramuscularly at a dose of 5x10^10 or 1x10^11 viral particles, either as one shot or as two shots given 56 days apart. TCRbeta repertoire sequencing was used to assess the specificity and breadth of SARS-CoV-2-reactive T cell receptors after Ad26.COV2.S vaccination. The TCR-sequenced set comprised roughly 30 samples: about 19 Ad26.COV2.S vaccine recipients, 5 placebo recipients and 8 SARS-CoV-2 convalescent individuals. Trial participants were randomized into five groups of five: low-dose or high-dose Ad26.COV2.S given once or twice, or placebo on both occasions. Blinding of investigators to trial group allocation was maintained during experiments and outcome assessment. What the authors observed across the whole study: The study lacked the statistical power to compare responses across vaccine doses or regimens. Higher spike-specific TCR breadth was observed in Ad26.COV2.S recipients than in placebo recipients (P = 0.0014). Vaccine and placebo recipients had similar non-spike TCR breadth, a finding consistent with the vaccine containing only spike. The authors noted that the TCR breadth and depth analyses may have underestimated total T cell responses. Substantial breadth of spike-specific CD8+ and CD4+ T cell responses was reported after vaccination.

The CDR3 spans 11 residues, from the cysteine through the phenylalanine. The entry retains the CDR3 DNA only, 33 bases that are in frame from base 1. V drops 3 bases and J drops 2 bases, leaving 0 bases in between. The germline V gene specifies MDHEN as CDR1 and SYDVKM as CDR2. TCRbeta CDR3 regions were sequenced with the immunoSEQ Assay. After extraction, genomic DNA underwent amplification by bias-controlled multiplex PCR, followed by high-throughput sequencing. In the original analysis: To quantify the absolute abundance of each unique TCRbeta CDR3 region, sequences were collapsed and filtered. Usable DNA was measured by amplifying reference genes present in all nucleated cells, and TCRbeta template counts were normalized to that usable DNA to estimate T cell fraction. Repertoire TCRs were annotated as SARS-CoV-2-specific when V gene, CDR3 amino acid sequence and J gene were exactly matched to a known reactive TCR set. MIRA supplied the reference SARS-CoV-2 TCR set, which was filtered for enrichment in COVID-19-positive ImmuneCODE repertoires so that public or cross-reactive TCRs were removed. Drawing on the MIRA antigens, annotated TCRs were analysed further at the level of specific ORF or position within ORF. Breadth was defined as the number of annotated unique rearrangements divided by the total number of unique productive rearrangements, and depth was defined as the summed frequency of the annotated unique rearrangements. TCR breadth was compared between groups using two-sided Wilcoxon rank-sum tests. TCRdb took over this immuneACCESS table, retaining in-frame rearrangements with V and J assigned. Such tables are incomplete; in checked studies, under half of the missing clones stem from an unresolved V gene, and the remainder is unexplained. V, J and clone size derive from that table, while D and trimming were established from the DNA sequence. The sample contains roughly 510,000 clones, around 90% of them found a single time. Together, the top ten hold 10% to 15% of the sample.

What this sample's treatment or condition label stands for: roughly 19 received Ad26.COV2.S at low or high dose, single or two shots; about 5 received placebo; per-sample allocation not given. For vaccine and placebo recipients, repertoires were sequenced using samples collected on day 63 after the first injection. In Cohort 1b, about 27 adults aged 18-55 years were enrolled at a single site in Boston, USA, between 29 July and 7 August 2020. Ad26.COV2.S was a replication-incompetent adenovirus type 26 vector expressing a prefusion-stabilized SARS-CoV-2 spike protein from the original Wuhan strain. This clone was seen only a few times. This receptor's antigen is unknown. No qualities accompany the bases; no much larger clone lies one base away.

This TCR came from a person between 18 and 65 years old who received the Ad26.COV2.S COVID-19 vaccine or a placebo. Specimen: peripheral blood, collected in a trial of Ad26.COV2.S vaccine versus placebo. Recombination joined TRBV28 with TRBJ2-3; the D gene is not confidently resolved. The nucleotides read TGTGCCAGCAGTTTCACAGATACGCAGTATTTT. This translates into CASSFTDTQYF.